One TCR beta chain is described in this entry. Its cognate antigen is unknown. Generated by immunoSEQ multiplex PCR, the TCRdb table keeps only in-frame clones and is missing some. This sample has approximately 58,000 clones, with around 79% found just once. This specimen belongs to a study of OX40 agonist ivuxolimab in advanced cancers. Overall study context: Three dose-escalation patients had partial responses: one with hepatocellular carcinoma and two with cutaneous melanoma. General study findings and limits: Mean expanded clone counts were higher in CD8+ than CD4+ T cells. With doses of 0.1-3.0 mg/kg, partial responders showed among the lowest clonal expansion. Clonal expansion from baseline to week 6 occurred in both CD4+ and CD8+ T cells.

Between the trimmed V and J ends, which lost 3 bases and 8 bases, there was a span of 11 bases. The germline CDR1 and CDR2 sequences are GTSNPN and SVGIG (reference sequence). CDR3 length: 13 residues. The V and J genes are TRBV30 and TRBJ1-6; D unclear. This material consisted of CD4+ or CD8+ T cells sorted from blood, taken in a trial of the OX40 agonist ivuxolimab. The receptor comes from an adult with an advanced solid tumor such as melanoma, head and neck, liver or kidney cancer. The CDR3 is CAWSDTFDSPLHF. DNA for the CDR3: TGTGCCTGGAGCGACACATTTGATTCACCCCTCCACTTT.